The 20 T cell receptor beta chains reported below all come from one sample, sequenced in a study of radiotherapy plus CTLA-4 blockade in lung cancer. This table comes from immunoSEQ multiplex PCR, and its TCRdb copy is limited to in-frame clones, with some not included. The sample gives 35,000 to 40,000 clones, 85% to 90% of which show up once; roughly 5% is in the top ten. The sample consisted of peripheral blood, taken from a patient treated with radiotherapy plus ipilimumab. These receptors were obtained from a human donor with non-small cell lung cancer who had stable disease on radiotherapy plus ipilimumab.

DNA for the CDR3: TGTGCCAGCAGTGAATTTGGGACAAGTAATTCACCCCTCCACTTT. Protein product: CASSEFGTSNSPLHF. This chain uses TRBV2 with TRBJ1-6; maybe TRBD1 (6 bases). The CDR3 runs to 15 residues. The V gene lost 2 bases and the J gene lost 6 bases, with 11 bases spanning the gap. CDR1 is SNHLY, CDR2 FYNNEI, per germline.

V gene TRBV5-1 combines with J gene TRBJ1-3; the D gene is possibly TRBD1 (6 bases). The V end lost 4 bases, the J end lost 2 bases, and 13 bases lay between the germline ends. CDR3 length equals 15 residues. CDR1 is SGHRS and CDR2 is YFSETQ in the germline V gene. This CDR3 reads CASSPAGVTGNTIYF. The CDR3 DNA follows: TGCGCCAGCAGCCCGGCAGGGGTTACTGGAAACACCATATATTTT.

A single count supports this clone. As DNA, the CDR3 is TGTGCCAGCAGCCCGTTACAGGCGTCCTACGAGCAGTACTTC. It specifies CASSPLQASYEQYF. The rearrangement joins TRBV5-5 to TRBJ2-7; tentative D call: TRBD1 (5 bases). This CDR3 contains 14 residues. Germline values: CDR1 SGHKS, CDR2 YYEKEE (reference sequence). V was trimmed by 4 bases and J by 1 base, leaving 12 bases between them.

The V call is TRBV7-2, the J call TRBJ2-7; 8 bases map to TRBD2. The CDR3 is made up of 14 amino acids. CDR1 is SGHTA and CDR2 is FQGNSA in the germline V gene. V lost 5 bases, J lost 3 bases, and 6 bases stayed unmatched. The CDR3 sequence: CASSPRGGLYEQYF. CDR3 nucleotides: TGTGCCAGCAGCCCCCGGGGGGGCCTCTACGAGCAGTACTTC.

The gene calls are TRBV27 and TRBJ2-3, with 9 bases aligning to TRBD2. This CDR3 comprises 16 residues. With V trimmed by 5 bases and J by 4 bases, 10 bases remained unmatched. Germline CDR1 and CDR2: MNHEY and SMNVEV (reference sequence). CDR3 nucleotides: TGTGCCAGCAGTGGCTTTAGCGGGGGTGGGGCAGATACGCAGTATTTT. It translates to CASSGFSGGGADTQYF.

The chain is built from TRBV27 and TRBJ2-7; D is unclear. V lost 0 bases and J lost 6, with 15 bases in between. Per germline, CDR1 MNHEY and CDR2 SMNVEV (reference sequence). The CDR3 extends over 15 amino acids. CDR3 loop: CASSLSFSIRGEQYF. The CDR3 DNA sequence: TGTGCCAGCAGTTTATCGTTTAGTATTAGAGGCGAGCAGTACTTC.

Only a few counts were recorded for this clone. The chain carries TRBV5-6 and TRBJ1-1; maybe TRBD1 (5 bases). CDR3 length: 14 residues. Germline CDR1 is SGHDT and CDR2 is YYEEEE. Trimming pared 4 bases from V and 10 bases from J, leaving 20 bases between. The CDR3 sequence is CASSLQDPGRRAFF. In DNA form, the CDR3 reads TGTGCCAGCAGCCTACAGGACCCCGGCAGGAGAGCTTTCTTT.

This clone showed up just a few times. This chain connects TRBV18 to TRBJ2-7, with D possibly matching TRBD2 (6 bases). Trimming cost V 6 bases and J 4 bases, with 10 bases left between them. The germline CDR1 and CDR2 sequences are KGHSH and LQKENI. This CDR3 spans 12 amino acids. For the CDR3, the DNA is TGTGCCAGCTCTTATGGGGGGTACGAGCAGTACTTC. The encoded protein is CASSYGGYEQYF.

Only one count was recorded for this clone. This chain connects TRBV9 to TRBJ2-7, with TRBD2 as a possible D gene (6 bases). The V gene's germline CDR1 is SGDLS and CDR2 YYNGEE. V gave up 2 bases and J gave up 4 bases, with 19 bases separating them. The CDR3 covers 16 residues. Here the CDR3 reads CASSVAGRSTRYEQYF. The CDR3, as DNA: TGTGCCAGCAGCGTCGCGGGACGGAGTACCAGGTACGAGCAGTACTTC.

The gene calls are TRBV14 and TRBJ1-1; TRBD1 matches at 7 bases. From germline, CDR1 is SGHDN and CDR2 FVKESK. This CDR3 region has 12 residues. After removal of 6 bases from V and 10 bases from J, the junction contained 8 bases not matched to a gene. The CDR3 DNA is TGTGCCAGCAGACCGGCGGGACAGCGAGCTTTCTTT. Amino acid sequence: CASRPAGQRAFF.

The chain recombines TRBV27 with TRBJ2-7, with 10 bases lining up with TRBD1. V lost 5 bases and J lost 1; bases outside the gene matches: 8. The CDR3 loop spans 16 amino acids. The germline V gene encodes CDR1 MNHEY and CDR2 SMNVEV (reference sequence). CDR3 region: CASSDYGQGGSYEQYF. CDR3 nucleotides: TGTGCCAGCAGTGACTACGGACAGGGGGGTTCCTACGAGCAGTACTTC.

The CDR3 DNA follows: TGCGCCAGCAGCTTAATCGGGGGTGATAGGACTTCACCCCTCCACTTT. It is translated as CASSLIGGDRTSPLHF. The V gene is TRBV5-1, the J gene TRBJ1-6; possibly TRBD1 for D (5 bases). The germline gives CDR1 SGHRS, CDR2 YFSETQ. This CDR3 contains 16 residues. The V and J ends lost 2 bases and 9 bases respectively, with 18 bases between them.

The V gene is TRBV28, the J gene TRBJ2-5; the match to TRBD2 covers 7 bases. The trim removed 6 bases at V and 11 bases at J, leaving 15 bases unmatched. The CDR3 is 14 amino acids. Per the germline V gene, CDR1 is MDHEN and CDR2 is SYDVKM. The DNA of the CDR3 is TGTGCCAGCAGCCCCGGGGGGATGGGTCCGGAGCAGTACTTC. Protein: CASSPGGMGPEQYF.

J is TRBJ2-7 and V is TRBV28, with D unclear. In germline, CDR1 is MDHEN, CDR2 SYDVKM. Between the trimmed V and J ends, which lost 2 bases and 0 bases, there was a span of 5 bases. This CDR3 spans 13 amino acids. CDR3 amino acids: CASSLTSSYEQYF. CDR3 nucleotide sequence: TGTGCCAGCAGTTTAACGAGCTCCTACGAGCAGTACTTC.

This CDR3 is CASSYRGRSYNEQFF. CDR3 nucleotide sequence: TGTGCCAGCAGTTACCGCGGGAGGAGTTACAATGAGCAGTTCTTC. V is TRBV6-6 and J is TRBJ2-1; 8 bases are a match to TRBD2. The ends lost 2 bases at V and 4 bases at J; junction bases unmatched: 4. The length of the CDR3 is 15 residues. The germline gives CDR1 MNHNY, CDR2 SVGAGI (reference sequence).

The V call is TRBV19, the J call TRBJ1-5; a possible D gene is TRBD1 (5 bases). The V gene lost 5 bases and the J gene lost 6 bases, with 17 bases spanning the gap. The CDR3 length is 15 residues. The germline CDR1 and CDR2 sequences are LNHDA and SQIVND (reference sequence). As DNA, the CDR3 is TGTGCCAGTAGTCCAGGCGCGTGGGGGGGTCAGCCCCAGCATTTT. Protein: CASSPGAWGGQPQHF.

The genes are TRBV7-2 and TRBJ1-1; tentative D call: TRBD1 (5 bases). Trimming removed 1 base at V and 3 bases at J, with 9 bases between. This CDR3 spans 14 amino acids. The germline gives CDR1 SGHTA, CDR2 FQGNSA. CDR3 coding DNA: TGTGCCAGCAGCTTAGTTGGGGCGGACACTGAAGCTTTCTTT. This translates into CASSLVGADTEAFF.

The chain couples TRBV5-1 to TRBJ1-2; 8 nucleotides agree with TRBD1. Looked up from germline, CDR1 is SGHRS and CDR2 is YFSETQ. The CDR3 sequence is 15 residues long. Trimming at V came to 2 bases and at J to 1 base, leaving 4 bases not matched to a gene. The CDR3 nucleotides are TGCGCCAGCAGCTTAGATACAGGGGGTAACTATGGCTACACCTTC. Translated: CASSLDTGGNYGYTF.

This chain connects TRBV30 to TRBJ2-3; 11 positions agree with TRBD1. The CDR3 totals 16 residues. The germline V gene has CDR1 GTSNPN and CDR2 SVGIG (reference sequence). The V gene end was trimmed by 1 base and the J gene end by 1 base; junction bases not matched to a gene: 4. The chain's CDR3 is CAWSEGTGGGTDTQYF. DNA of the CDR3: TGTGCCTGGAGTGAGGGGACAGGGGGAGGCACAGATACGCAGTATTTT.

V and J are TRBV7-2 and TRBJ2-1; tentative D call: TRBD1 (6 bases). There are 16 residues in the CDR3. V lost 2 bases and J 7 bases, leaving 18 bases between the germline ends. Per germline, CDR1 SGHTA and CDR2 FQGNSA. CDR3 protein: CASSLRRGINPNEQFF. CDR3 sequence (DNA): TGTGCCAGCAGCTTACGCAGGGGCATAAACCCGAATGAGCAGTTCTTC.